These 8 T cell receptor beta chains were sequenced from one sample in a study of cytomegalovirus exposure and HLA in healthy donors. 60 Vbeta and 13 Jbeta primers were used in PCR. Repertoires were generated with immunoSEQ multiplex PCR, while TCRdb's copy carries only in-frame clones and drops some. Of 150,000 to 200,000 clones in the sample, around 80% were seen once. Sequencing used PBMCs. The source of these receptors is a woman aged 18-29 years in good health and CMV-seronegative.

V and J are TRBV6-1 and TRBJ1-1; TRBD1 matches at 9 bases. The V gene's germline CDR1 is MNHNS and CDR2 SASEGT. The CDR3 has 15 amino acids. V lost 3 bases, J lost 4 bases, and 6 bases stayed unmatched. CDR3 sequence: CASSETTGGVTEAFF. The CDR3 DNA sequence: TGTGCCAGCAGTGAGACGACAGGGGGAGTCACTGAAGCTTTCTTT.

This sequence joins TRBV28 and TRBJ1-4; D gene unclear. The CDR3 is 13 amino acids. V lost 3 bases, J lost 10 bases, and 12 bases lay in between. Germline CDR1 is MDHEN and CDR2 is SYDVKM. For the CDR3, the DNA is TGTGCCAGCAGTTTGGCCCTCCGGGGAAAACTGTTTTTT. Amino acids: CASSLALRGKLFF.

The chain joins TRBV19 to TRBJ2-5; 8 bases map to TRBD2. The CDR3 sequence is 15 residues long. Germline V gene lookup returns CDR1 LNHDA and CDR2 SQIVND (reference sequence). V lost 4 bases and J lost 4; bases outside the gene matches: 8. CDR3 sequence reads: CASSTLRGDAETQYF. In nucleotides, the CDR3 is TGTGCCAGTAGTACCTTGCGGGGGGATGCAGAGACCCAGTACTTC.

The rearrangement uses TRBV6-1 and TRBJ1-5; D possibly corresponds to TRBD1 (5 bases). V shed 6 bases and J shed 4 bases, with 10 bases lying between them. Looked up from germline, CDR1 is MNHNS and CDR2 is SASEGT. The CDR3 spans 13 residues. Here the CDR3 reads CASSGGMNQPQHF. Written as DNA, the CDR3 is TGTGCCAGCAGCGGGGGTATGAATCAGCCCCAGCATTTT.

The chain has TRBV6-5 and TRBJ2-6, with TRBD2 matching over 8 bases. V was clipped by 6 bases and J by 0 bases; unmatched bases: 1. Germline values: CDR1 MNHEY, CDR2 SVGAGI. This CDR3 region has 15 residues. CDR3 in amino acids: CASRAGGSGANVLTF. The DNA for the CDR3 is TGTGCCAGCAGGGCGGGGGGCTCTGGGGCCAACGTCCTGACTTTC.

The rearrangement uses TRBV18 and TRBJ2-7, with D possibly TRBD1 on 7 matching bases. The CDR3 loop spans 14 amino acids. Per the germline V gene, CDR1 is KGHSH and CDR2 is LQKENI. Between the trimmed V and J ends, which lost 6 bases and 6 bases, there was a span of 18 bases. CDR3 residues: CASSQQGGRLEQYF. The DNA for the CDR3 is TGTGCCAGCTCCCAGCAGGGGGGAAGGCTCGAGCAGTACTTC. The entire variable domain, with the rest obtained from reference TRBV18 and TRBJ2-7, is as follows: NAGVMQNPRHLVRRRGQEARLRCSPMKGHSHVYWYRQLPEEGLKFMVYLQKENIIDESGMPKERFSAEFPKEGPSILRIQQVVRGDSAAYFCASSQQGGRLEQYFGPGTRLTVT.

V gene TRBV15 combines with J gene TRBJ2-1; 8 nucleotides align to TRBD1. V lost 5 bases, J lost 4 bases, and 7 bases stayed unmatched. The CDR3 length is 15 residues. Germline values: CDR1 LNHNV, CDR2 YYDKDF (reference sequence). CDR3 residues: CATSPGQVEYNEQFF. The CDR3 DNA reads TGTGCCACCAGCCCGGGACAGGTGGAGTACAATGAGCAGTTCTTC.

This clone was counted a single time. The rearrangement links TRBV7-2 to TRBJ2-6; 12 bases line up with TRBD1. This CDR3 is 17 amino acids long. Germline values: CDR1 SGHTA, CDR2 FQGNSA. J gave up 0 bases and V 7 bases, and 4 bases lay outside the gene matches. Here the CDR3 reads CASTPGQGASGANVLTF. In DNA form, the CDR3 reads TGTGCCAGCACCCCGGGACAGGGGGCCTCTGGGGCCAACGTCCTGACTTTC.